The clone carrying this TCR beta chain has just a few counts. Its antigen is unidentified. The data originate from a study of T-cell memory formation after mild COVID-19. Study-wide context: Each donor largely had its own TCR clusters.

TCRdb analysed the 5' RACE reads with MiXCR anew, one entry per CDR3 protein. The data hold roughly 400,000 distinct CDR3 sequences, with roughly 24% observed a single time. V lost 6 bases and J lost 6; bases outside the gene matches: 16. This CDR3 region has 17 residues. The germline gives CDR1 SGHTA, CDR2 FQGNSA. The study, taken as a whole, reports: The CD4+ clones that contracted clustered mainly within CM and EM, and the CD8+ clones concentrated in EMRA. Whereas later expanders leaned CD4+, clones contracting day 15 to 85 showed a balanced CD4/CD8 makeup.

This clonotype originated in an adult woman who had mild COVID-19 (a few samples of this study predate the infection). Cell type and time point are not known. J is TRBJ2-1 and V is TRBV7-2; 8 bases are shared with TRBD2. Sequenced material: PBMCs or a T cell subset sorted from them (not recorded which). The DNA of the CDR3 is TGTGCCAGCAGTAAACGTATTCCGGGACTAGATCCCAATGAGCAGTTCTTC. It encodes CASSKRIPGLDPNEQFF.